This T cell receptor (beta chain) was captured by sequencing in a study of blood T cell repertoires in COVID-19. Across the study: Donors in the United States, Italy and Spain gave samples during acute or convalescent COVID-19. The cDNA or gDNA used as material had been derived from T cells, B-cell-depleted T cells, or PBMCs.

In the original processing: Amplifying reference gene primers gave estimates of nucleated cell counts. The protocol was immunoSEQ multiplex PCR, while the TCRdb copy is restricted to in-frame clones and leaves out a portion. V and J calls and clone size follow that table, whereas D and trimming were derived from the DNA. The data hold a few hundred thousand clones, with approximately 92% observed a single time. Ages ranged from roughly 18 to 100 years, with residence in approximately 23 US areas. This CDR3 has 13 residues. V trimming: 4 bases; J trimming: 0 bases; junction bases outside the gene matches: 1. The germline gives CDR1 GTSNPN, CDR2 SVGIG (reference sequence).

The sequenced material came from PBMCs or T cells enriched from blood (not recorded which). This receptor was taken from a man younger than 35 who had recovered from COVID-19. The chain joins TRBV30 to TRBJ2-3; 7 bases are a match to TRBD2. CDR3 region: CAWTSGSTDTQYF. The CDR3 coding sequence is TGTGCCTGGACTAGCGGTAGCACAGATACGCAGTATTTT.